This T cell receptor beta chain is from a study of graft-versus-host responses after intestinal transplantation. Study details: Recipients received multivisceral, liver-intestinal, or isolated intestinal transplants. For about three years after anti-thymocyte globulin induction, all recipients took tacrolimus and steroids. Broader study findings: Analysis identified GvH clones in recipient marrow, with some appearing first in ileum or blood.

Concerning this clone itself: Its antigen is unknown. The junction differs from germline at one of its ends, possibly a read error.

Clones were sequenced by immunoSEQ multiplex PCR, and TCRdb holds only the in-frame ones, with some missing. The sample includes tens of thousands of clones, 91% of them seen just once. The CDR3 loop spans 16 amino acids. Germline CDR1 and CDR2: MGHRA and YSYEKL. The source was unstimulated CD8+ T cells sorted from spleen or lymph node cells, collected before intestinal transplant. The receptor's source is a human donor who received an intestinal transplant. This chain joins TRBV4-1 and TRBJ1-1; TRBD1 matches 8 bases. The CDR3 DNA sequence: TGCGCCAGCATCCAAGACAGGGGTGAAGGGAACACTGAAGCTTTCTTT. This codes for CASIQDRGEGNTEAFF.